One sample yielded the 20 T cell receptor beta chains listed below, sequenced in a study of T cells in Graves' hyperthyroidism and ophthalmopathy (dated by TCRdb to about 2019). The library relied on multiplex PCR. The sequencer listed for this sample is Illumina HiSeq 2000. The TCR beta CDR3 regions were amplified from the RNA transcripts. The first round of RT-PCR for the TCR CDR3 was performed with the HTBI primer set and the Qiagen OneStep RT-PCR kit. The public sequencing data were trimmed at Q25 with fastp and processed into clonotypes with MiXCR by TCRdb, which kept only in-frame beta chains. Each record represents a unique CDR3 protein, reported with the most common genes and DNA among its rows. The sample table contains fewer than 400,000 distinct CDR3 sequences; only one count was recorded for around a sixth of them. The top ten hold about 27% of the sample. Sequenced sample: blood. Receptor source: a woman between 18 and 30 years old with Graves' hyperthyroidism that later progressed to Graves' ophthalmopathy.

The rearrangement uses TRBV28 and TRBJ1-3; D is uncertain. This CDR3 contains 16 residues. Trimming removed 7 bases from V and 0 bases from J, with 16 bases in between. From germline, CDR1 is MDHEN and CDR2 SYDVKM. The CDR3 region has the DNA TGTGCCAGCATCAAGACAAGGTCAGCCTCTGGAAACACCATATATTTT. Its protein product is CASIKTRSASGNTIYF.

As concerns this clonotype: A read error may explain this, as a much larger clone is one base away. V usage is TRBV20-1 and J usage is TRBJ2-5; 13 bases map to TRBD2. This CDR3 spans 14 amino acids. The J segment lost 12 bases and the V segment lost 3 bases, leaving 10 bases of the junction unmatched. CDR1 is DFQATT, CDR2 SNEGSKA, per germline (reference sequence). The CDR3 here is CSASATSGRPGKYF. The CDR3 DNA reads TGCAGTGCTAGTGCGACTAGCGGGAGGCCCGGGAAGTACTTC.

This rearrangement joins TRBV2 to TRBJ2-2, with 13 bases identical to TRBD2. This CDR3 region has 19 residues. Per germline, CDR1 SNHLY and CDR2 FYNNEI. The ends lost 6 bases at V and 6 bases at J; junction bases unmatched: 16. Written as DNA, the CDR3 is TGTGCCAGCAGATACTCGAGAGGACTAGCGGGAGTTAGGGCCGGGGAGCTGTTTTTT. Its translation is CASRYSRGLAGVRAGELFF.

This clonotype was recorded a few times. This chain connects TRBV10-3 to TRBJ2-7, with 10 bases lining up with TRBD1. Germline loops: CDR1 ENHRY, CDR2 SYGVKD. Losses at the gene ends were 4 bases for V and 3 bases for J; bases not matched to a gene: 3. This CDR3 is 14 amino acids long. Here the CDR3 reads CAISARDRGYEQYF. The CDR3 nucleotides are TGTGCCATCAGTGCCCGGGACAGGGGCTACGAGCAGTACTTC.

This clonotype was counted ten times or more. The gene calls are TRBV7-2 and TRBJ2-7, with a possible D match to TRBD2 (5 bases). V was shortened by 1 base and J by 9 bases, with 10 bases between the two germline ends. Germline loops: CDR1 SGHTA, CDR2 FQGNSA. The CDR3 sequence is 12 residues long. The CDR3 bases are TGTGCCAGCAGCTTAGGCTTAAGCGGGCAGTACTTC. Its translation: CASSLGLSGQYF.

In its sample, this clonotype was seen a few times. This chain links TRBV3-1 with TRBJ1-2; possible D gene TRBD1, 5 bases. Trimming pared 4 bases from V and 7 bases from J, leaving 10 bases between. CDR1 and CDR2 (germline): LGHDT, YNNKEL (reference sequence). The CDR3 runs to 12 residues. The CDR3 DNA follows: TGTGCCAGCAGCCCGGGGCCGGCTGGCTACACCTTC. This gives the protein CASSPGPAGYTF.

This chain joins TRBV19 and TRBJ2-2, with 8 positions matching TRBD2. J lost 4 bases, V lost 8 bases, and 18 bases had no gene match. Germline lookup yields CDR1 LNHDA and CDR2 SQIVND (reference sequence). CDR3 size: 18 residues. CDR3 region: CASQRLAGHNLPTGELFF. CDR3 in DNA: TGTGCCAGTCAGCGTCTAGCGGGCCACAACCTTCCCACCGGGGAGCTGTTTTTT.

In its sample, this clonotype was seen many times. The V call is TRBV28, the J call TRBJ1-2; 7 bases fit TRBD1. Germline V gene lookup returns CDR1 MDHEN and CDR2 SYDVKM. V was pared by 4 bases and J by 0 bases, with 5 bases of the junction left unmatched. This CDR3 region has 15 residues. CDR3 protein: CASSSSGTANYGYTF. The CDR3 bases are TGTGCCAGCAGTTCTTCCGGGACAGCTAACTATGGCTACACCTTC.

This clonotype was observed a few times. This chain links TRBV20-1 with TRBJ2-2; D is ambiguous. Per the germline V gene, CDR1 is DFQATT and CDR2 is SNEGSKA (reference sequence). Trimming took 6 bases from V and 1 from J, leaving 6 bases between them. The CDR3 covers 12 residues. CDR3 residues: CSARRNTGELFF. As DNA, the CDR3 is TGCAGTGCGCGCCGGAACACCGGGGAGCTGTTTTTT.

This clonotype was counted between two and nine times. This chain uses TRBV20-1 with TRBJ2-7; D remains ambiguous. V was pared by 6 bases and J by 6 bases, with 18 bases between. CDR3 size: 13 residues. From germline, CDR1 is DFQATT and CDR2 SNEGSKA (reference sequence). The CDR3 here is CSAAEVGLLEQYF. The CDR3 bases are TGCAGTGCCGCCGAGGTAGGGCTACTCGAGCAGTACTTC.

This clonotype was seen more than once but under ten times. The chain combines TRBV9 with TRBJ2-3, with 11 bases aligning to TRBD2. The germline gives CDR1 SGDLS, CDR2 YYNGEE. CDR3 length: 17 amino acids. J was trimmed by 1 base and V by 4 bases; bases with no gene match: 8. CDR3 region: CASSFGGTSGGTDTQYF. The CDR3 DNA reads TGTGCCAGCAGCTTTGGGGGGACTAGCGGAGGCACAGATACGCAGTATTTT.

There are many counts of this clonotype. This chain links TRBV20-1 with TRBJ1-5, with TRBD1 identical over 7 bases. After removal of 3 bases from V and 5 bases from J, the junction contained 4 bases not matched to a gene. The CDR3 has 13 amino acids. Germline CDR1 and CDR2: DFQATT and SNEGSKA (reference sequence). The CDR3 DNA sequence: TGCAGTGCTAGTGAGGGGGCGCATCAGCCCCAGCATTTT. Encoded protein: CSASEGAHQPQHF.

This clonotype was seen many times. The chain uses TRBV20-1 and TRBJ2-1; D remains ambiguous. Per germline, CDR1 DFQATT and CDR2 SNEGSKA (reference sequence). Trimming took off 0 bases at V and 8 bases at J, with 2 bases between the two ends. CDR3 length: 10 residues. CDR3 in amino acids: CSARDYEQFF. CDR3 nucleotides: TGCAGTGCTAGAGATTATGAGCAGTTCTTC.

The V gene is TRBV18, the J gene TRBJ1-1, with no clear D. The CDR3 runs 14 residues. Trimming removed 3 bases at V and 7 bases at J, with 15 bases between. CDR1 and CDR2 (germline): KGHSH, LQKENI. This chain's CDR3 is CASSPSRDAGEAFF. CDR3 nucleotides: TGTGCCAGCTCACCTTCCAGAGATGCAGGTGAAGCTTTCTTT.

This clonotype showed up many times. V usage is TRBV5-1 and J usage is TRBJ2-7; D is uncertain. V was trimmed by 0 bases and J by 4 bases, leaving 8 bases between them. Germline-derived CDR1 and CDR2 are SGHRS and YFSETQ. The CDR3 spans 13 residues. The CDR3 DNA follows: TGCGCCAGCAGCTTGGATTGGGGATACGAGCAGTACTTC. This gives the protein CASSLDWGYEQYF. Looking up the rest from reference TRBV5-1 and TRBJ2-7 gives the full variable domain: KAGVTQTPRYLIKTRGQQVTLSCSPISGHRSVSWYQQTPGQGLQFLFEYFSETQRNKGNFPGRFSGRQFSNSRSEMNVSTLELGDSALYLCASSLDWGYEQYFGPGTRLTVT.

V usage is TRBV9 and J usage is TRBJ2-7, with 14 positions matching TRBD2. Germline CDR1 and CDR2: SGDLS and YYNGEE. The CDR3 spans 17 residues. The V and J ends lost 2 bases and 0 bases, in that order; junction bases with no gene match: 4. The chain's CDR3 is CASSVRLAGGYSYEQYF. CDR3 in DNA: TGTGCCAGCAGCGTTCGACTAGCGGGAGGGTACTCCTACGAGCAGTACTTC.

V and J are TRBV20-1 and TRBJ2-1; TRBD1 matches 7 bases. CDR1 is DFQATT and CDR2 is SNEGSKA in the germline V gene (reference sequence). The CDR3 is 14 amino acids. J was trimmed by 3 bases and V by 0 bases; bases with no gene match: 2. DNA for the CDR3: TGCAGTGCTAGAGAAGGGGGCGACTACAATGAGCAGTTCTTC. Translated, it gives CSAREGGDYNEQFF.

This clonotype has at least ten counts. V and J are TRBV12-3 or TRBV12-4 and TRBJ2-3, with D perhaps TRBD2 (5 bases). This CDR3 is built from 13 residues. Trimming shortened V by 4 bases and J by 4 bases, and 9 bases separated the two germline ends. The CDR3 nucleotides read TGTGCCAGCAGTTGGGAGTTAGCAGATACGCAGTATTTT. It codes for CASSWELADTQYF.

In this sample, this clonotype turned up many times. The chain uses TRBV12-3 or TRBV12-4 and TRBJ2-2; D is ambiguous. The CDR3 sequence is 15 residues long. Trimming left V 3 bases short and J 0 bases short, with 8 bases between. The CDR3 DNA sequence: TGTGCCAGCAGTTTCTTCCCCCCGAACACCGGGGAGCTGTTTTTT. Protein: CASSFFPPNTGELFF.

The V call is TRBV12-5, the J call TRBJ2-2, with TRBD2 identical over 7 bases. Germline loops: CDR1 LGHNT, CDR2 FRNRAP. Trimming at V came to 4 bases and at J to 4 bases, leaving 12 bases not matched to a gene. The CDR3 runs 17 residues. The CDR3 region has the DNA TGTGCTAGTGGTTCCGTGACCGGGACTACCCCCACCGGGGAGCTGTTTTTT. Its protein product is CASGSVTGTTPTGELFF. The complete variable domain, with remaining parts taken from reference TRBV12-5 and TRBJ2-2, reads DARVTQTPRHKVTEMGQEVTMRCQPILGHNTVFWYRQTMMQGLELLAYFRNRAPLDDSGMPKDRFSAEMPDATLATLKIQPSEPRDSAVYFCASGSVTGTTPTGELFFGEGSRLTVL.